The rows below give T cell receptor beta chains drawn from one sample of a study of beta chain features in type 1 diabetes. The assay was immunoSEQ multiplex PCR, and TCRdb's table has in-frame clones only and misses some. The top ten hold under 0.05% of the sample, which has about 350,000 clones, about 19% seen once. The sequenced sample consisted of naive CD4+ T cells from blood. Receptors originate from a woman in her late teens or twenties in good health. CDR3s include the opening cysteine and the closing phenylalanine or tryptophan. The order of the fields is V gene, clone size, D gene, J gene, CDR3 protein, CDR3 DNA. A D gene is named only where the DNA matches it firmly. The size of a clone is reported for some rows only, either as once, few or many, or as a class for expanded clones.

TRBV29-1,NA,NA,TRBJ1-1,CSAGWRGNTEAFF,TGCAGCGCCGGTTGGAGAGGGAACACTGAAGCTTTCTTT
TRBV15,few,TRBD1,TRBJ1-2,CATSHTGGSLYGYTF,TGTGCCACCAGCCACACAGGGGGCAGTCTGTATGGCTACACCTTC
TRBV30,few,TRBD2,TRBJ2-7,CAWSVKGRAYEQYF,TGTGCCTGGAGTGTTAAAGGGAGGGCCTACGAGCAGTACTTC
TRBV14,few,NA,TRBJ2-3,CASSHQRLRGDTQYF,TGTGCCAGCAGCCATCAACGCCTCCGGGGGGATACGCAGTATTTT
TRBV9,NA,NA,TRBJ1-2,CASSVEERYGYTF,TGTGCCAGCAGCGTAGAGGAGCGCTATGGCTACACCTTC
TRBV7-2,NA,TRBD2,TRBJ2-5,CASSLHGTSRETQYF,TGTGCCAGCAGCCTACATGGGACTAGCCGGGAGACCCAGTACTTC
TRBV7-3,NA,TRBD2,TRBJ2-1,CASSSGLAGGNEQFF,TGTGCCAGCAGCTCGGGACTAGCGGGGGGGAATGAGCAGTTCTTC
TRBV30,NA,NA,TRBJ1-1,CAWSVTGDTEAFF,TGTGCCTGGAGCGTTACAGGAGACACTGAAGCTTTCTTT
TRBV14,NA,TRBD1,TRBJ2-2,CASSQETGLTGELFF,TGTGCCAGCAGCCAAGAGACAGGGCTCACCGGGGAGCTGTTTTTT
TRBV30,NA,NA,TRBJ1-4,CAWSPPDSLTNEKLFF,TGTGCCTGGAGTCCCCCTGACAGTCTGACTAATGAAAAACTGTTTTTT
TRBV29-1,NA,NA,TRBJ2-5,CSVTQVTQYF,TGCAGCGTAACACAGGTGACCCAGTACTTC
TRBV14,NA,TRBD1,TRBJ1-1,CASSPDRSEAFF,TGTGCCAGCAGCCCGGACAGGTCTGAAGCTTTCTTT
TRBV7-2,NA,NA,TRBJ1-1,CASSPEPIEAFF,TGTGCCAGCAGCCCCGAGCCGATAGAAGCTTTCTTT
TRBV29-1,few,NA,TRBJ1-1,CSVEQFMNTEAFF,TGCAGCGTTGAACAGTTCATGAACACTGAAGCTTTCTTT
TRBV19,few,NA,TRBJ2-3,CASSIASRDTQYF,TGTGCCAGTAGTATAGCTAGCCGGGATACGCAGTATTTT
TRBV7-2,NA,NA,TRBJ2-1,CASRVGQGRYNEQFF,TGTGCCAGCAGAGTGGGGCAGGGAAGGTACAATGAGCAGTTCTTC
TRBV19,few,NA,TRBJ1-1,CASTHQRHGNLNTEAFF,TGTGCCAGTACCCACCAGCGGCACGGAAACCTGAACACTGAAGCTTTCTTT
TRBV9,few,NA,TRBJ1-1,CASSVGGVRTEAFF,TGTGCCAGCAGCGTAGGGGGGGTTCGTACTGAAGCTTTCTTT
TRBV9,few,NA,TRBJ2-5,CASSQYGKETQYF,TGTGCCAGCAGCCAATACGGGAAAGAGACCCAGTACTTC
TRBV20-1,few,NA,TRBJ2-3,CSATQRDTQYF,TGCAGTGCTACACAGCGGGATACGCAGTATTTT
TRBV29-1,NA,TRBD1,TRBJ1-2,CSVPTGQGSNYGYTF,TGCAGCGTTCCAACCGGACAGGGGAGTAACTATGGCTACACCTTC
TRBV4-3,NA,NA,TRBJ1-1,CASSQRTAGNTEAFF,TGCGCCAGCAGCCAACGGACAGCCGGGAACACTGAAGCTTTCTTT
TRBV15,NA,TRBD1,TRBJ2-5,CATSDVRGETQYF,TGTGCCACCAGCGATGTCAGGGGGGAGACCCAGTACTTC
TRBV10-3,NA,TRBD1,TRBJ2-5,CAIRDGTGQETQYF,TGTGCCATCAGGGACGGGACAGGGCAAGAGACCCAGTACTTC
TRBV6-1,NA,NA,TRBJ2-6,CAAVGANVLTF,TGTGCTGCGGTGGGGGCCAACGTCCTGACTTTC
TRBV9,NA,TRBD1,TRBJ1-1,CASSPDRGGAFF,TGTGCCAGCAGCCCCGACAGGGGTGGAGCTTTCTTT
TRBV5-4,few,TRBD1,TRBJ2-1,CASSLLTGYDYNEQFF,TGTGCCAGCAGCTTGCTGACAGGGTACGACTACAATGAGCAGTTCTTC
TRBV6-5,few,TRBD1,TRBJ2-5,CASSYLTGLETQYF,TGTGCCAGCAGTTACCTGACAGGGTTGGAGACCCAGTACTTC
TRBV29-1,NA,NA,TRBJ2-2,CSVASRGYHGELFF,TGCAGCGTTGCTAGTAGGGGGTACCACGGGGAGCTGTTTTTT
TRBV5-1,NA,NA,TRBJ2-6,CASKSDSGANVLTF,TGCGCCAGCAAATCAGATTCTGGGGCCAACGTCCTGACTTTC
TRBV5-1,NA,NA,TRBJ2-2,CASSTDGGTGELFF,TGCGCCAGCAGCACGGACGGGGGTACCGGGGAGCTGTTTTTT
TRBV7-2,NA,TRBD2,TRBJ2-1,CASSTGLVDEQFF,TGTGCCAGCAGCACGGGACTAGTGGATGAGCAGTTCTTC
TRBV11-1,NA,TRBD1,TRBJ2-1,CASSLAPQGDRWSNEQFF,TGTGCCAGCAGCTTAGCTCCACAAGGGGACAGGTGGAGCAATGAGCAGTTCTTC
TRBV4-1,few,TRBD1,TRBJ2-1,CASSHPDRDNEQFF,TGCGCCAGCAGCCACCCGGACAGGGACAATGAGCAGTTCTTC
TRBV6-1,few,TRBD2,TRBJ2-1,CASSARLAGGYNEQFF,TGTGCCAGCAGTGCCCGACTAGCGGGAGGGTACAATGAGCAGTTCTTC
TRBV7-2,few,NA,TRBJ1-6,CASSFGHYSPLHF,TGTGCCAGCAGCTTTGGCCACTACTCACCCCTCCACTTT
TRBV5-4,NA,TRBD2,TRBJ2-5,CASSLDLAAQETQYF,TGTGCCAGCAGCTTGGATCTAGCGGCACAAGAGACCCAGTACTTC
TRBV6-5,NA,TRBD1,TRBJ2-4,CASSDGTVQYF,TGTGCCAGCAGTGACGGGACAGTTCAGTACTTC
TRBV9,NA,TRBD1,TRBJ2-7,CASSVDPGQHYEQYF,TGTGCCAGCAGCGTAGACCCGGGACAGCACTACGAGCAGTACTTC
TRBV7-2,NA,TRBD2,TRBJ2-1,CASSLVTGGPGNEQFF,TGTGCCAGCAGCTTAGTGACGGGGGGGCCTGGGAATGAGCAGTTCTTC
TRBV12-5,once,NA,TRBJ2-5,CASGERLTQETQYF,TGTGCTAGTGGTGAGAGGCTAACCCAAGAGACCCAGTACTTC
TRBV7-9,NA,NA,TRBJ2-2,CASTPPGDTKNTGELFF,TGTGCCAGCACCCCCCCTGGGGACACTAAGAACACCGGGGAGCTGTTTTTT
TRBV4-1,few,TRBD1,TRBJ1-2,CASSQTMTGSYGYTF,TGCGCCAGCAGCCAGACCATGACAGGGTCCTATGGCTACACCTTC
TRBV4-2,few,TRBD2,TRBJ2-3,CASSQDKSGANTDTQYF,TGTGCCAGCAGCCAAGATAAAAGCGGGGCTAACACAGATACGCAGTATTTT
TRBV30,few,TRBD2,TRBJ2-1,CAWGPGLARVNEQFF,TGTGCCTGGGGCCCGGGACTAGCGAGAGTCAATGAGCAGTTCTTC
TRBV7-2,NA,TRBD2,TRBJ2-3,CASSSPGLAGGPSTDTQYF,TGTGCCAGCAGTTCGCCGGGACTAGCGGGGGGTCCTAGCACAGATACGCAGTATTTT
TRBV5-1,NA,NA,TRBJ2-5,CASSLVTAQETQYF,TGCGCCAGCAGCTTGGTTACAGCCCAAGAGACCCAGTACTTC
TRBV7-9,few,TRBD1,TRBJ2-1,CASSPGTDRYNEQFF,TGTGCCAGCAGCCCCGGGACAGACCGTTACAATGAGCAGTTCTTC
TRBV7-9,NA,TRBD2,TRBJ2-1,CASRLAGGVGVGFF,TGTGCCAGCCGGCTAGCGGGAGGCGTCGGGGTAGGGTTCTTC
TRBV18,few,NA,TRBJ1-5,CASSPETDQPQHF,TGTGCCAGCTCACCAGAAACGGATCAGCCCCAGCATTTT
TRBV29-1,NA,NA,TRBJ2-3,CSVDGGSTDTQYF,TGCAGCGTTGACGGGGGTAGCACAGATACGCAGTATTTT